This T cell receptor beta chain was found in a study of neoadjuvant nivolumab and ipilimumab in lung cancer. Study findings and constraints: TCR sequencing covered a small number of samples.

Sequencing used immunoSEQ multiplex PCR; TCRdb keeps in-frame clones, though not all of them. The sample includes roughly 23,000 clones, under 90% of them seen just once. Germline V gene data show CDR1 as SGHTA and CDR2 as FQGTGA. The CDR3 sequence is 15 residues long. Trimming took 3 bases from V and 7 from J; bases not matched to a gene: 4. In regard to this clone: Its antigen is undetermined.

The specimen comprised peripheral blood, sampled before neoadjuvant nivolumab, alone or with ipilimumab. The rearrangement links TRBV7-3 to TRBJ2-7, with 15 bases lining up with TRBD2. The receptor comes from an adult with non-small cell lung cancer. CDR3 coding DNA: TGTGCCAGCAGCTTCGGACTAGCGGGGGGGGGTGAGCAGTACTTC. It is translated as CASSFGLAGGGEQYF. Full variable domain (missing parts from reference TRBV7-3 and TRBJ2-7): GAGVSQTPSNKVTEKGKYVELRCDPISGHTALYWYRQSLGQGPEFLIYFQGTGAADDSGLPNDRFFAVRPEGSVSTLKIQRTERGDSAVYLCASSFGLAGGGEQYFGPGTRLTVT.